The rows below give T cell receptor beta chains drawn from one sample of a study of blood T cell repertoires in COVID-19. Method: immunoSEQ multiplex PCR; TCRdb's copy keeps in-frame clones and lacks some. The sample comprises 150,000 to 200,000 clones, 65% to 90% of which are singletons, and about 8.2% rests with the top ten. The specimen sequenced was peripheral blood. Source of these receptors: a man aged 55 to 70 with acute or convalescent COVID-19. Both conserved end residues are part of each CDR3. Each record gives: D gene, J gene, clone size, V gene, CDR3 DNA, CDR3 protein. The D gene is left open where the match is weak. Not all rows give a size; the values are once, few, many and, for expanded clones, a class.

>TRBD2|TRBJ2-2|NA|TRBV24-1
TGTGCCACCAGTGACCAGACTAGCGGTAACACCGGGGAGCTGTTTTTT
CATSDQTSGNTGELFF
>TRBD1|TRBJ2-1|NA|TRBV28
TGTGCCAGCAGCTTGACCGGGACAGGGGAGTTCTTC
CASSLTGTGEFF
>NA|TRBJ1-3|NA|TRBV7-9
TGTGCCAGCAGCCGGAAGACACCGAGCTCTGGAAACACCATATATTTT
CASSRKTPSSGNTIYF
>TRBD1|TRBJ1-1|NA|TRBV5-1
TGCGCCAGCAGCGGACCGGGACAGGGGGCCGGGAACACTGAAGCTTTCTTT
CASSGPGQGAGNTEAFF
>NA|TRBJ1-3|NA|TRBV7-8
TGTGCCAGCAGCCCCGGGGTCTCTGGAAACACCATATATTTT
CASSPGVSGNTIYF
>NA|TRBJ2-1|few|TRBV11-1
TGTGCCAGCAGTTCCCGCGGTTACAATGAGCAGTTCTTC
CASSSRGYNEQFF
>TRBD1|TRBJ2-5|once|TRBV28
TGTGCCAGCAGTCCCGGGACAGGGGACTCCCGTTACCAGTACTTC
CASSPGTGDSRYQYF
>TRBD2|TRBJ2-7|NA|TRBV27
TGTGCCAGCAGGCTAAGGGCGACTAGCGGGGCCTACGAGCAGTACTTC
CASRLRATSGAYEQYF
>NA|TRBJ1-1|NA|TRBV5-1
TGCGCCAGCAGCTCCCAATTCACGGGCACTGAAGCTTTCTTT
CASSSQFTGTEAFF
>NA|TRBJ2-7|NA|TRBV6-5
TGTGCCACCCAACCCCGGGACAAAACCTACGAGCAGTACTTC
CATQPRDKTYEQYF
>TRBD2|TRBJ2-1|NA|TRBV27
TGTGCCAGCAGTTTATACGGGAGGCTAGGGTCCTACAATGAGCAGTTCTTC
CASSLYGRLGSYNEQFF
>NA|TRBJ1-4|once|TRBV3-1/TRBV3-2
TGTGCCAGCAGCCAAGATGGGCAAGGACTGTTTTTT
CASSQDGQGLFF
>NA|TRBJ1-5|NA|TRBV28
TGTGCCAGCAGTTTACCTGGGCTCGGAAATCAGCCCCAGCATTTT
CASSLPGLGNQPQHF
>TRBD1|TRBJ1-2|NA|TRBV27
TGTGCCACCATGAGACAGGGACAGCTTGCTGGCTACACCTTC
CATMRQGQLAGYTF
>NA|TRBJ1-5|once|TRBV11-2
TGTGCCAGCAGTTCAGGCCTCAGCAATCAGCCCCAGCATTTT
CASSSGLSNQPQHF
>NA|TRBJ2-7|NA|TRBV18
TGTGCCAGCTCACTCGACACTAGGAGGAATTTCAACGAGCAGTACTTC
CASSLDTRRNFNEQYF
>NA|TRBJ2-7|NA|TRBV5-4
TGTGCCAGCAGCTCCGACACCTACGAGCAGTACTTC
CASSSDTYEQYF
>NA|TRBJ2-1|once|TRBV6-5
TGTGCCAGCAGCCACGGGGGTAATTCCTACAATGAGCAGTTCTTC
CASSHGGNSYNEQFF
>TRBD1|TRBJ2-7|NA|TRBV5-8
TGTGCCAGCAGCCAAACAGGGGCGCTTTCCTACGAGCAGTACTTC
CASSQTGALSYEQYF
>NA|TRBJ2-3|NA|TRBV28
TGTGCCAGCAGTAGCCGTACTAGCACAGATACGCAGTATTTT
CASSSRTSTDTQYF
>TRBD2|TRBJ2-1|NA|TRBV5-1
TGCGCCAGCAGCTTCCTAGCGGGAGGGCCGAGTGAGCAGTTCTTC
CASSFLAGGPSEQFF
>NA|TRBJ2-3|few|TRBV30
TGTGCCTGGGGCTTCACAGATACGCAGTATTTT
CAWGFTDTQYF
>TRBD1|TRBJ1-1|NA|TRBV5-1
TGCGCCAGCAGCACTCAACCGGGGACAGGGAACACTGAAGCTTTCTTT
CASSTQPGTGNTEAFF
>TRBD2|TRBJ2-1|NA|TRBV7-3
TGTGCCAGCAGCAAGCCGGGACTAGGAGGCGTCAATGAGCAGTTCTTC
CASSKPGLGGVNEQFF
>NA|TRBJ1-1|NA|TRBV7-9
TGTGCCAGCAGCCGGATGGGGCCCCTGAACACTGAAGCTTTCTTT
CASSRMGPLNTEAFF
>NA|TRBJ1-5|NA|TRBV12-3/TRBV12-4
TGTGCCAGCAGCCAGGGGCCCAATCAGCCCCAGCATTTT
CASSQGPNQPQHF
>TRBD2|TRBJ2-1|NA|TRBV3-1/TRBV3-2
TGTGCCAGCAGCCGACTAGCGGGAGAGGTGGAGTTCTTC
CASSRLAGEVEFF
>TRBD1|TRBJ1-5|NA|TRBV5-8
TGTGCCAGCAGCTTCGAGGGGGCGATGATTCAGCCCCAGCATTTT
CASSFEGAMIQPQHF
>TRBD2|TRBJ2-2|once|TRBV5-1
TGCGCCAGCAGCGAGGGGACTAGCGGGATTACCGGGGAGCTGTTTTTT
CASSEGTSGITGELFF
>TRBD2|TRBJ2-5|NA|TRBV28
TGTGCCAGCAGTTTAATAGCGGGCCTAAAAGAGACCCAGTACTTC
CASSLIAGLKETQYF
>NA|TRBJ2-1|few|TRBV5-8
TGTGCCAGCAGCTTGGCACGAGGGCAATACTACAATGAGCAGTTCTTC
CASSLARGQYYNEQFF
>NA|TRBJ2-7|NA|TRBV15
TGTGCCACCAGCAGAGGGCCAACCTACGAGCAGTACTTC
CATSRGPTYEQYF
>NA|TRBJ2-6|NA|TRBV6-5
TGTGCCAGCAGTTATCAATCCTCTGGGGCCAACGTCCTGACTTTC
CASSYQSSGANVLTF
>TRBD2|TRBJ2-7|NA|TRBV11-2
TGTGCCAGCAGCCCTGGGGGAGCTAGCGGGAGGCTCGCCTACGAGCAGTACTTC
CASSPGGASGRLAYEQYF